A single T cell receptor beta chain is shown here with its context. In germline, CDR1 is GTSNPN, CDR2 SVGIG (reference sequence). This CDR3 has 12 residues. Deletions cut 0 bases from V and 4 bases from J, with 6 bases between. These data are taken from a study of control samples from healthy donors and cancer patients. Profiled with immunoSEQ multiplex PCR; TCRdb holds only in-frame clones, not every one. The sample carries 75,000 to 90,000 clones, approximately 89% recorded once. What was sequenced was blood. V is TRBV30 and J is TRBJ2-5; D gene unclear. This clonotype originated in a man aged 30-40 years in good health. The CDR3 spells CAWSVQRETQYF. The CDR3 region has the DNA TGTGCCTGGAGTGTGCAAAGAGAGACCCAGTACTTC.